The present entry profiles one T cell receptor (beta chain) with its context. Its antigen remains unknown. Uncontrolled infection, other autoimmune disease, pregnancy or lactation excluded patients. Used for diagnoses were clinical symptoms, serum thyroxine and TRAb, thyroid ultrasound and orbital computed tomography. Using RNA transcripts as the source, TCR beta CDR3 regions were amplified. In the first-round RT-PCR of the TCR CDR3, the HTBI primer set was used. TCRdb reprocessed the multiplex PCR reads via MiXCR and lists one record per CDR3 protein. The sample lists about 500,000 distinct CDR3 sequences, around 16% occurring once. This specimen comes from a study of T cells in Graves' hyperthyroidism and ophthalmopathy. Overall study results and limits: Patients with ophthalmopathy were separated from those with stable hyperthyroidism by a 13 V-J model. Ophthalmopathy got predicted by the model a median about six months before its onset.

Germline V gene data show CDR1 as LNHNV and CDR2 as YYDKDF (reference sequence). V was trimmed by 1 base and J by 7 bases, leaving 16 bases between them. This CDR3 is 15 amino acids long. Input material: blood. This sequence joins TRBV15 and TRBJ1-1, with D unclear. The sequence derives from a woman aged 25 to 45 with Graves' ophthalmopathy. The CDR3 sequence: CATSRGTRKGSEAFF. CDR3 nucleotide sequence: TGTGCCACCAGCAGAGGGACGAGGAAAGGCAGTGAAGCTTTCTTT. The entire variable domain, with the rest obtained from reference TRBV15 and TRBJ1-1, is as follows: DAMVIQNPRYQVTQFGKPVTLSCSQTLNHNVMYWYQQKSSQAPKLLFHYYDKDFNNEADTPDNFQSRRPNTSFCFLDIRSPGLGDTAMYLCATSRGTRKGSEAFFGQGTRLTVV.